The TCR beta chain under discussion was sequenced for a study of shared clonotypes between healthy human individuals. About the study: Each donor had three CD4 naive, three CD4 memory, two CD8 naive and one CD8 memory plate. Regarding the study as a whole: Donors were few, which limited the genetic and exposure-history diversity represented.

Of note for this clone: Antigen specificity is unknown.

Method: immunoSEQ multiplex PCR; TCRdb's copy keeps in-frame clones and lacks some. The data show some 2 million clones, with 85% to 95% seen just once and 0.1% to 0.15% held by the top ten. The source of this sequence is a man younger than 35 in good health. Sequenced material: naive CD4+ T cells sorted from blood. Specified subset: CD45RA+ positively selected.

The CDR3 DNA follows: TGTGCCAGCAGCGAACCCCAAGGAGGGGGCCGACACACCGGGGAGCTGTTTTTT. This encodes CASSEPQGGGRHTGELFF. The genes are TRBV9 and TRBJ2-2, with D perhaps TRBD1 (7 bases). This CDR3 is built from 18 residues. V was pared by 3 bases and J by 3 bases, with 21 bases between. CDR1 and CDR2 from the germline V gene are SGDLS and YYNGEE. The variable domain in full, completed from reference TRBV9 and TRBJ2-2, reads DSGVTQTPKHLITATGQRVTLRCSPRSGDLSVYWYQQSLDQGLQFLIQYYNGEERAKGNILERFSAQQFPDLHSELNLSSLELGDSALYFCASSEPQGGGRHTGELFFGEGSRLTVL.